A single TCR beta chain is shown here with its context. Its target is not known. This entry belongs to a study of T-cell memory formation after mild COVID-19. On the study more broadly: TCR clusters mostly belonged to single donors.

5'RACE, which relied on constant-segment primers, yielded TCR alpha and TCR beta cDNA libraries carrying sample barcodes and UMIs. In TCRdb, the 5' RACE reads were re-called with MiXCR into one record per CDR3 protein. Found here are some 450,000 distinct CDR3 sequences, around 17% of them singletons; the top ten hold around a fifth. The CDR3 length is 13 residues. With 4 bases removed from V and 3 bases from J, the gap between germline ends came to 7 bases. Study-wide findings and caveats: Balance between CD4 and CD8 was seen in clones contracting day 15 to 85, and a CD4+ lean was seen in later expanders. Memory sampled before infection contained some responding clones, suggesting cross-reactive memory joined.

This TCR derives from a young man who had mild COVID-19 (a few samples of this study predate the infection). Cell type and time point are not known. This rearrangement joins TRBV12-3 or TRBV12-4 to TRBJ2-1; no clear D. Sequenced: PBMCs or a T cell subset sorted from them (not recorded which). The CDR3 is CASSSLGYNEQFF. The CDR3 DNA sequence: TGTGCCAGCAGTTCGCTAGGCTACAATGAGCAGTTCTTC.